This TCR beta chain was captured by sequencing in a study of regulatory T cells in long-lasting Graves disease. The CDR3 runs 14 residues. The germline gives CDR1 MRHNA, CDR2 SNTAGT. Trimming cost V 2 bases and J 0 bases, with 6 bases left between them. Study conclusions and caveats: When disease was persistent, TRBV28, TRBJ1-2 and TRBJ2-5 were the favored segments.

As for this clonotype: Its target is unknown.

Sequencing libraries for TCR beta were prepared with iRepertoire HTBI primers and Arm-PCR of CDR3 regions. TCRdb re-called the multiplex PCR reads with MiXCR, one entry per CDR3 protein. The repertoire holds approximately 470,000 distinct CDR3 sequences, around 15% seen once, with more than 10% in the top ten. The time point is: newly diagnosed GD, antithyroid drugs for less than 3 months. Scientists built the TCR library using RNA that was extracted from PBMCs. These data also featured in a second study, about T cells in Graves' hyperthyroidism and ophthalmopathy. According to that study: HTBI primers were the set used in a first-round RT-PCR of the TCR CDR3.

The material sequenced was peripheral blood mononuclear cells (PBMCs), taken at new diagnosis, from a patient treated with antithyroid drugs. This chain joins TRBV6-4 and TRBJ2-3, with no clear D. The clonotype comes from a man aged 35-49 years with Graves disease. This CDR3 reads CASSDGQSTDTQYF. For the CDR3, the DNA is TGTGCCAGCAGTGACGGTCAAAGCACAGATACGCAGTATTTT.